This T cell receptor beta chain was sequenced in a study of blood T cell repertoires in COVID-19 (dated by TCRdb to 2018 to 2020). With respect to the entire study: Collaborator samples came from the United States, Italy and Spain and covered acute and convalescent phases of COVID-19. The prospective study material was composed of cDNA or gDNA derived from T cells, B-cell-depleted T cells, or PBMCs. The dataset comprised deeply sampled blood TCRbeta repertoires from subjects exposed to, actively infected with, or recovered from COVID-19. The repertoires were released in a freely available public database intended as a resource for research on the immune response to SARS-CoV-2. Samples came from the ongoing ImmuneRACE study (first 160 participants) plus 1,254 subjects from 6 global collaborators. Nearly every sample came with metadata listing a de-identified subject ID, COVID-19 status, age in years and sex. Where available, HLA class I and class II types were taken from metadata supplied by the sample provider and were not determined by assay-based typing.

With regard to this clone: No antigen is known for it. Base qualities are not provided; no much larger clone lies one nucleotide away.

V and J are trimmed by 6 bases and 1 base, and the gene matches miss 13 bases of the junction. CDR1 MNHEY and CDR2 SMNVEV were looked up in the germline V gene (reference sequence). The CDR3 goes from the cysteine to the phenylalanine over 17 residues. Kept here is only the CDR3 DNA, which spans 51 bases and is read in frame from base 1. General conclusions and limits of the study: The quantity of clinical and demographic metadata differed by source and by participant and was supplied without curation.

Whole blood was collected in K2EDTA tubes by collaborating institutions according to the institutions' own protocols. For TCRbeta analysis, collaborator samples were shipped as frozen whole blood, as isolated PBMCs, or as DNA extracted from either sample type. TCRbeta CDR3 regions were amplified from genomic DNA using the immunoSEQ Assay, a bias-controlled multiplex PCR. On the study's bioinformatics: Within the assay, amplification of reference gene primers was used to estimate how many nucleated cells each sample contained. Sequence reads were collapsed and filtered to measure the absolute abundance of every unique TCRbeta CDR3 rearrangement. Productive Simpson clonality was computed per sample as the square root of Simpson's diversity index over productive rearrangements. The source is immuneACCESS, and TCRdb retained only in-frame sequences with V and J called. Part of the clones is not carried over; for the studies checked, unresolved V genes explain less than half of this, and the remainder is unexplained. V, J and clone size are those of that table, while D and trimming were read from the DNA. The sample table lists 250,000 or so clones, approximately 86% of them with a count of one. The top ten constitute approximately 9% of the sample.

Sequenced input: peripheral blood. The source of this sequence is a man aged 35-49 years with active or convalescent COVID-19. The chain is assembled from TRBV27 and TRBJ1-1, with 8 bases in between that match TRBD1. The DNA sequence is as follows: TGTGCCAGCAGATACTACAGGGGGGGCAGGGAGAACACTGAAGCTTTCTTT. It is translated as CASRYYRGGRENTEAFF.